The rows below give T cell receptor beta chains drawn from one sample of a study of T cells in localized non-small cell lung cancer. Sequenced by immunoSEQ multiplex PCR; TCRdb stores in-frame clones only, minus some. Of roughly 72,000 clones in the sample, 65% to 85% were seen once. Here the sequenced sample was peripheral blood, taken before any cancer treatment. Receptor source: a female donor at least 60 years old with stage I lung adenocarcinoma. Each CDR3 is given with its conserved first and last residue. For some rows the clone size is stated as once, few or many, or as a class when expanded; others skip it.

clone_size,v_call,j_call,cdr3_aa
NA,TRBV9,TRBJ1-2,CASRGPLGQGNYGYTF
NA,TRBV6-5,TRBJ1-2,CASGGTGNMYGYTF
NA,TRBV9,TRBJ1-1,CASSVVLRGTEAFF
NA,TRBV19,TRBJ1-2,CASRYTKSDGYTF
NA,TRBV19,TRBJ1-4,CASSLRLGFNEKLFF
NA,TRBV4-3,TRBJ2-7,CASSQDLFMSGTTYEQYF
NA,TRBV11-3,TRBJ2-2,CASSRDSVTGELFF
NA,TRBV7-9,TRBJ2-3,CASSFSGDGTQYF
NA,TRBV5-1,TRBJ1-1,CASSLDRGNTEAFF
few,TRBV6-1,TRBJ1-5,CASSEGRIQPQHF
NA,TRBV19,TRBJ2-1,CASSIDRAGTSGRGEQFF
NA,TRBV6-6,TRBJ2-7,CASRGTVHSYEQYF
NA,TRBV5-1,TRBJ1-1,CASSFGWGQKDTEAFF
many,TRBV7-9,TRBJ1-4,CASSLGQGNEKLFF
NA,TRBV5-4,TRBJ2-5,CASSLGTVQETQYF
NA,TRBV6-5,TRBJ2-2,CASGRAKGGELFF
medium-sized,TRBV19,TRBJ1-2,CASSIDGRQFGYGYTF
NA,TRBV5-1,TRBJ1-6,CASRPGSDNSPLHF
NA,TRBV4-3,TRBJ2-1,CASSQDWVNEQFF
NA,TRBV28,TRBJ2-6,CASSLYGGGSGANVLTF
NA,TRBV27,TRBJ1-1,CAISVRASLFFEAFF
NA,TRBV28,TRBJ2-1,CASTPGQGSNEQFF
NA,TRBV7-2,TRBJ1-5,CASSVRGGENQPQHF
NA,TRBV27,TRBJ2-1,CASSFISGSGEQFF
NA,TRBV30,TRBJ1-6,CAWSPGSNSPLHF
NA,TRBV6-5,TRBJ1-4,CASSYSTGYNEKLFF
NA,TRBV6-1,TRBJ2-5,CASSDPLGGVGETQYF
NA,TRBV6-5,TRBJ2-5,CASSYSRGKGETQYF